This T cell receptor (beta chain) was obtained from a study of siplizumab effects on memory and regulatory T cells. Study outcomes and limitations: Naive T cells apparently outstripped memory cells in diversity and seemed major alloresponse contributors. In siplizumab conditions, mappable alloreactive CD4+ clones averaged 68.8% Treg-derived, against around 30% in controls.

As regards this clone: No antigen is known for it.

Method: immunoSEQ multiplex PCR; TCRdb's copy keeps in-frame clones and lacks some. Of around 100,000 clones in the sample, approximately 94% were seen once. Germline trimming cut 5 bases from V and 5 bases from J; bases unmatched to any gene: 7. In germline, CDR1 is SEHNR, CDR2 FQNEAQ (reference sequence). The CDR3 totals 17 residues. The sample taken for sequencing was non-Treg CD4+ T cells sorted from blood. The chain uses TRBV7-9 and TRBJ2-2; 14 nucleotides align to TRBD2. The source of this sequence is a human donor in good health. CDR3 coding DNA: TGTGCCAGCAGCGGGACTAGCGGGAGTGTGGGGACCGGGGAGCTGTTTTTT. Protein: CASSGTSGSVGTGELFF.